The clone carrying this T cell receptor (beta chain) has only one observation. Antigen unknown. This specimen belongs to a study of cytomegalovirus exposure and HLA in healthy donors. Study-wide findings and caveats: The listing of roughly 160 TCR beta chains classed them as cytomegalovirus-associated. The finding came from a later analysis; first-cohort TCR clusters tended to co-occur in the roughly 110 validation repertoires. Many donors carried some public TCRs, although rarity characterized most TCR sequences. According to reports, the classifier identified cytomegalovirus status with high specificity and sensitivity.

Germline CDR1 and CDR2: DFQATT and SNEGSKA (reference sequence). V shed 4 bases and J 6 bases; nucleotides not matched to a gene: 0. This CDR3 has 11 residues. Profiled with immunoSEQ multiplex PCR; TCRdb holds only in-frame clones, not every one. The profile shows about 160,000 clones, roughly 95% of them singletons. Sample: PBMCs. The TCR sequence derives from a woman between 18 and 29 years old in good health and CMV-seronegative. The chain is built from TRBV20-1 and TRBJ2-3, with 8 positions matching TRBD2. CDR3 coding DNA: TGCAGTGCTACGGGGGGGGATACGCAGTATTTT. Its translation: CSATGGDTQYF.